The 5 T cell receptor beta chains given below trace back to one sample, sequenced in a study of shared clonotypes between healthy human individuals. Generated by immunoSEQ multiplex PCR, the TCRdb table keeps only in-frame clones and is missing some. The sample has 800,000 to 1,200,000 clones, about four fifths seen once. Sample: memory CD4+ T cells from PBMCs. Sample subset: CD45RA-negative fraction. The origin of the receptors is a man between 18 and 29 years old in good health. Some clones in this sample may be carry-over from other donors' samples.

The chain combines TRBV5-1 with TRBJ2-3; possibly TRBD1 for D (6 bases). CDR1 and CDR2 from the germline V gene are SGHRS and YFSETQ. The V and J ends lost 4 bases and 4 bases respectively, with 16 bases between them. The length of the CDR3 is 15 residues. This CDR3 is CASSLGTGSADTQYF. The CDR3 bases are TGCGCCAGCAGCCTTGGAACAGGGTCCGCAGATACGCAGTATTTT.

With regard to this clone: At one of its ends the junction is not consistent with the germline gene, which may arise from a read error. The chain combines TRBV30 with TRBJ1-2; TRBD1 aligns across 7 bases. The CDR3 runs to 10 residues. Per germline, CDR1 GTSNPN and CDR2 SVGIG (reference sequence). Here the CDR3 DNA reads TGTGCCTGGAGCACCCCGGGACAGAGATTC. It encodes CAWSTPGQRF.

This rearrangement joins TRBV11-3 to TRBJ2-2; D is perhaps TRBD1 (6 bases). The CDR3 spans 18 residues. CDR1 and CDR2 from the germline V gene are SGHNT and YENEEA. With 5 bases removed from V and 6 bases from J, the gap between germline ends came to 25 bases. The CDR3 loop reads CASSRFGGQGRTAGELFF. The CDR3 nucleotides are TGTGCCAGCAGCCGATTTGGGGGCCAGGGACGTACGGCCGGGGAGCTGTTTTTT.

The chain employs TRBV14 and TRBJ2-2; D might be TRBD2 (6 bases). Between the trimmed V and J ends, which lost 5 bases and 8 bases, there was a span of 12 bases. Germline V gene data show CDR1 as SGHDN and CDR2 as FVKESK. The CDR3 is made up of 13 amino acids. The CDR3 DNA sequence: TGTGCCAGCAGCACACGGGGAGGAGGGGAGCTGTTTTTT. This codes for CASSTRGGGELFF.

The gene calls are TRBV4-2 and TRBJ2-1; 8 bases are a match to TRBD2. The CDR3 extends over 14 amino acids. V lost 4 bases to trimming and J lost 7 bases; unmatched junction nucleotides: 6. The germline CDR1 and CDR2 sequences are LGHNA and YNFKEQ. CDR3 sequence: CASSLRGLVNEQFF. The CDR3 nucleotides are TGTGCCAGCAGCCTCCGGGGACTAGTAAATGAGCAGTTCTTC.